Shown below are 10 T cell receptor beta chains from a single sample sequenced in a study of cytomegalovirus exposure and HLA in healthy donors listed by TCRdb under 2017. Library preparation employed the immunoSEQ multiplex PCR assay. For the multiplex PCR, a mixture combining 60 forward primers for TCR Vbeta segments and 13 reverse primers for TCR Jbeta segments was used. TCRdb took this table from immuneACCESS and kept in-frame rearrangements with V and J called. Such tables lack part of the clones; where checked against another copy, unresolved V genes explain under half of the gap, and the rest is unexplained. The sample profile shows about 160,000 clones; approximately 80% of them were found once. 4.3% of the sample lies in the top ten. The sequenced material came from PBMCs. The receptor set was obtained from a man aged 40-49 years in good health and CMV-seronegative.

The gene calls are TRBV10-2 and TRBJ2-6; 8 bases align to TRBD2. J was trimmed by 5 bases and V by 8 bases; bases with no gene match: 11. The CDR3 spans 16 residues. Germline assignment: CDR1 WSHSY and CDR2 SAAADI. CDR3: CASSSGGPERANVLTF. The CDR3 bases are TGCGCCAGCTCTTCGGGGGGGCCGGAAAGGGCCAACGTCCTGACTTTC.

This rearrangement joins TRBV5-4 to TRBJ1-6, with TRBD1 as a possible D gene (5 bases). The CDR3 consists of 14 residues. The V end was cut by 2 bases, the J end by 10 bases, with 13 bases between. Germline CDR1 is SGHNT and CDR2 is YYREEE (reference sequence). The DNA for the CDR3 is TGTGCCAGCAGCTTCGAGCAGGGTCGATCACCCCTCCACTTT. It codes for CASSFEQGRSPLHF.

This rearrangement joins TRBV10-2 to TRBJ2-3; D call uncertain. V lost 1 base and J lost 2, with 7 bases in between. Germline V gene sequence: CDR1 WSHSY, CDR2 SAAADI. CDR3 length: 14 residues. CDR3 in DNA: TGCGCCAGCAGTGAGTGGGCTACCACAGATACGCAGTATTTT. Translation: CASSEWATTDTQYF.

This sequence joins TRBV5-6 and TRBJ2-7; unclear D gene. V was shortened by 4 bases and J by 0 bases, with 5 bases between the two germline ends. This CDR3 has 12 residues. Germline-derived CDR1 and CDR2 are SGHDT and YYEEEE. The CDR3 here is CASSQNSYEQYF. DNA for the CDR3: TGTGCCAGCAGCCAGAACTCCTACGAGCAGTACTTC.

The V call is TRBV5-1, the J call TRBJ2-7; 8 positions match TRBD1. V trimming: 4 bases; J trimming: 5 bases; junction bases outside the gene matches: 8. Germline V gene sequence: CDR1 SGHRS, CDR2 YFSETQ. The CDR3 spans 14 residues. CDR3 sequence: CASSLGQGGHEQYF. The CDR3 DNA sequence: TGCGCCAGCAGCCTAGGACAGGGAGGCCACGAGCAGTACTTC.

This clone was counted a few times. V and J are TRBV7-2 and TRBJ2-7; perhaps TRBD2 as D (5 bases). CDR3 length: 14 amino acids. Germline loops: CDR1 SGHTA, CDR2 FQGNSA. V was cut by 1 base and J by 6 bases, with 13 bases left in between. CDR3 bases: TGTGCCAGCAGCTTAGTACTGATGGGGAGCGAGCAGTACTTC. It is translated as CASSLVLMGSEQYF.

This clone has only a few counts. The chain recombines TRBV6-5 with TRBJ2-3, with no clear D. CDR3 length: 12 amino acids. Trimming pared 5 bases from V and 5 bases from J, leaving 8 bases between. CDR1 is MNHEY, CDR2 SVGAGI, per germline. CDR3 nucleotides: TGTGCCAGCAGTACTTCAGGAGATACGCAGTATTTT. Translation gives CASSTSGDTQYF.

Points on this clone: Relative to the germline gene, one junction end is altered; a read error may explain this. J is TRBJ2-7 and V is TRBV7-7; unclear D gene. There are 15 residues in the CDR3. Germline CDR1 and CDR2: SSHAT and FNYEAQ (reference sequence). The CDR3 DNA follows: TGTGCTAGCAGCTTAGGAGAAGCGCCTTCCTACGAGCAGTACTTC. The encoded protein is CASSLGEAPSYEQYF.

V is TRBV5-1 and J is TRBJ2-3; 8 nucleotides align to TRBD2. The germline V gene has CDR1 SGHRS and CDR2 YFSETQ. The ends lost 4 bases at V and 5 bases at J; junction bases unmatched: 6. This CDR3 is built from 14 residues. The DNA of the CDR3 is TGCGCCAGCAGCGCGGGGGGAGCAGGAGATACGCAGTATTTT. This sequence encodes CASSAGGAGDTQYF.

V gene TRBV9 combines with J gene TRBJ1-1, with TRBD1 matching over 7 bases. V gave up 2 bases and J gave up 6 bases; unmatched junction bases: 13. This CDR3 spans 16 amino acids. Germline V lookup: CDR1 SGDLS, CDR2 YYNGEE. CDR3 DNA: TGTGCCAGCAGCGTCGGAAGGACAGGTGGCCTTTCTGAAGCTTTCTTT. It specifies CASSVGRTGGLSEAFF.